The entry below gives a single TCR beta chain sequence along with its context. Its specificity is not known. This sample is part of a study of CD8+ T cells in alopecia areata. The overall study: Severity scoring for treated patients was based on the percentage of affected scalp area.

The treatment was: oral pan-JAK inhibitor, 5-10 mg twice daily. Extracted RNA was reverse transcribed into cDNA, the sequencing template. TCRdb keeps only in-frame clones here, not all; method: immunoSEQ multiplex PCR. This table holds 70,000 or so clones, approximately 29% found once. V dropped 6 bases and J dropped 4 bases, with 16 bases sitting between them. This CDR3 has 14 amino acids. Germline assignment: CDR1 SQVTM and CDR2 ANQGSEA. Study-wide results and limits: Scalp clonality, along with expanded CD8+ clones among the top 100, was significantly decreased by tofacitinib. Sequencing of scalp tissue also captures the resident alphabeta T cells of normal skin.

The source was CD8+ T cells sorted from blood, collected at week 4, from a patient treated with tofacitinib. The chain carries TRBV29-1 and TRBJ2-1; D might be TRBD2 (5 bases). The source is a human donor with alopecia areata. The CDR3 DNA reads as TGCAGCGTCAGCGGTCCAACACGGTACAATGAGCAGTTCTTC. Its protein is CSVSGPTRYNEQFF.